This entry describes one T cell receptor beta chain. Germline loops: CDR1 SGHRS, CDR2 YFSETQ. The CDR3 covers 15 residues. V lost 3 bases to trimming and J lost 0 bases, with 9 bases between them. Libraries were prepared by immunoSEQ multiplex PCR; TCRdb keeps only in-frame clonotypes and omits some of them. The sample has about 230,000 clones; around nine tenths are singletons. The sample is drawn from a study of blood T cell repertoires in COVID-19. V and J are TRBV5-1 and TRBJ1-4; D gene uncertain. Material for sequencing was PBMCs or T cells enriched from blood (not recorded which). The source is a woman in her 30s with acute COVID-19. The CDR3 DNA sequence: TGCGCCAGCAGCTCCTGGGCCGCAACTAATGAAAAACTGTTTTTT. Encoded protein: CASSSWAATNEKLFF.